The 2 T cell receptor beta chains below all came from one sample that was sequenced in a study of cytomegalovirus exposure and HLA in healthy donors. 13 Jbeta primers and 60 Vbeta primers were used for the PCR. The repertoire was sequenced with immunoSEQ multiplex PCR; TCRdb's copy has only in-frame clones and lacks some. The sample yields 150,000 to 200,000 clones, 82% seen once. Sequencing was done on a sample of PBMCs. The receptor set was obtained from a man aged 45-60 years in good health and CMV-seropositive.

This sequence joins TRBV30 and TRBJ1-5; 9 positions agree with TRBD1. Looked up from germline, CDR1 is GTSNPN and CDR2 is SVGIG (reference sequence). The CDR3 totals 15 residues. With V trimmed by 2 bases and J by 4 bases, 6 bases remained unmatched. CDR3 in amino acids: CAWSPGQGRNQPQHF. The DNA for the CDR3 is TGTGCCTGGAGTCCGGGACAGGGCCGGAATCAGCCCCAGCATTTT.

The rearrangement links TRBV4-3 to TRBJ2-5, with a weak D call TRBD2 (7 bases). Germline CDR1 is LGHNA and CDR2 is YSLEER. V gave up 0 bases and J gave up 4 bases, with 18 bases separating them. The CDR3 contains 17 residues. The CDR3 bases are TGCGCCAGCAGCCAAGAGGCGGGGGCGACCGGGGGAGAGACCCAGTACTTC. Its protein product is CASSQEAGATGGETQYF.